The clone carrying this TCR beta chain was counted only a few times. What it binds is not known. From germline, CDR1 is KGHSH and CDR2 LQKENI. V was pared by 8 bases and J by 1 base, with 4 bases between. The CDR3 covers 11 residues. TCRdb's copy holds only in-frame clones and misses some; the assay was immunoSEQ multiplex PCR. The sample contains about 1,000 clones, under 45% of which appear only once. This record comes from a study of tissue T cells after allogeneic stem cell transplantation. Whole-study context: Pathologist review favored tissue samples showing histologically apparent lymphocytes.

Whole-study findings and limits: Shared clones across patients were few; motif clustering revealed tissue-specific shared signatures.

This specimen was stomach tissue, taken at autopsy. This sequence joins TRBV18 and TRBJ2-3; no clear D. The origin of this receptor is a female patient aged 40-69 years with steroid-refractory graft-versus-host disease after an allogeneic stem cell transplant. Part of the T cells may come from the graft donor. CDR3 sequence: CASRRTDTQYF. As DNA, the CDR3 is TGTGCCAGCAGACGCACAGATACGCAGTATTTT.